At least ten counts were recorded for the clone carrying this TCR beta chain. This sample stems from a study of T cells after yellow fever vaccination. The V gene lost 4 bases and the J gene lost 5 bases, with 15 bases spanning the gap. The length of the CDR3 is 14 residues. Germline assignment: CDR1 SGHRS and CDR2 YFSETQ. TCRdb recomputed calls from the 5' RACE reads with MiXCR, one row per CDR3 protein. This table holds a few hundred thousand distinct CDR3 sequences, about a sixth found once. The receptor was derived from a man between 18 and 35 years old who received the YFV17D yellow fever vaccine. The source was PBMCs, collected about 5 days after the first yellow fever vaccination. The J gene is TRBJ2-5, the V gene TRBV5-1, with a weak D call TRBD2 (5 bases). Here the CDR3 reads CASSPAQREETQYF. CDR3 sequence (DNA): TGCGCCAGCAGCCCCGCGCAGAGGGAGGAGACCCAGTACTTC. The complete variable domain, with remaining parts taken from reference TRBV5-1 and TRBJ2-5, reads KAGVTQTPRYLIKTRGQQVTLSCSPISGHRSVSWYQQTPGQGLQFLFEYFSETQRNKGNFPGRFSGRQFSNSRSEMNVSTLELGDSALYLCASSPAQREETQYFGPGTRLLVL.